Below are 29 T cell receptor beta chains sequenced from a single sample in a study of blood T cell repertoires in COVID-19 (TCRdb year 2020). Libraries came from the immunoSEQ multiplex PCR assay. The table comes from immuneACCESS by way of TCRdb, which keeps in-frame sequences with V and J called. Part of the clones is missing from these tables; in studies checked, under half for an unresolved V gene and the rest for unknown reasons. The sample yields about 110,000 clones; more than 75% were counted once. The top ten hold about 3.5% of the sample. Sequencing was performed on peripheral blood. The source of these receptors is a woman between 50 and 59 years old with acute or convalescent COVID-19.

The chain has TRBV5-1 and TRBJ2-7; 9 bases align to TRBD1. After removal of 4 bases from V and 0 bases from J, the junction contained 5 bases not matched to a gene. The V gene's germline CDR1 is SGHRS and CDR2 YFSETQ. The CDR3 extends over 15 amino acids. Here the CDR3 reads CASSPDRGSSYEQYF. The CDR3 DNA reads TGCGCCAGCAGCCCGGACAGGGGTAGCTCCTACGAGCAGTACTTC. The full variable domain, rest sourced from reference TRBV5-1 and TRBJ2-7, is KAGVTQTPRYLIKTRGQQVTLSCSPISGHRSVSWYQQTPGQGLQFLFEYFSETQRNKGNFPGRFSGRQFSNSRSEMNVSTLELGDSALYLCASSPDRGSSYEQYFGPGTRLTVT.

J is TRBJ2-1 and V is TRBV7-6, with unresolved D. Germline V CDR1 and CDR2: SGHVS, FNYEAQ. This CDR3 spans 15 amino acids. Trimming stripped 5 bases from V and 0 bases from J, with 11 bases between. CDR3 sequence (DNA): TGTGCCAGCAGCCCTCTCTCGGGCTCCTACAATGAGCAGTTCTTC. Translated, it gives CASSPLSGSYNEQFF.

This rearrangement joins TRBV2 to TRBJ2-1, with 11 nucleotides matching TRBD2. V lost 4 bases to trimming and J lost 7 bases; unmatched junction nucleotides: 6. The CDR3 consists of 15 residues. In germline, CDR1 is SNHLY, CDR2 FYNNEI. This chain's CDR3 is CASSVLAGAQNEQFF. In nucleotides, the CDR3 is TGTGCCAGCAGTGTACTAGCGGGAGCCCAGAATGAGCAGTTCTTC.

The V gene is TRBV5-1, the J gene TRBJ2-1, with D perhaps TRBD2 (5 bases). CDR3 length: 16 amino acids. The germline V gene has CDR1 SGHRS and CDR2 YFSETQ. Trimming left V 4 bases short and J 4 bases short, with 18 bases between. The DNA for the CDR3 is TGCGCCAGCAGCGGTCCTACGAACGGGGATTACAATGAGCAGTTCTTC. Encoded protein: CASSGPTNGDYNEQFF.

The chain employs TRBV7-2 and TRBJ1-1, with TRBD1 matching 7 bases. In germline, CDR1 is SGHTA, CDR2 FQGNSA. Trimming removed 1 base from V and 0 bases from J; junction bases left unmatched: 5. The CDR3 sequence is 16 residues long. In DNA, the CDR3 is TGTGCCAGCAGCTTAGACAGGGGAGGCATGAACACTGAAGCTTTCTTT. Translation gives CASSLDRGGMNTEAFF.

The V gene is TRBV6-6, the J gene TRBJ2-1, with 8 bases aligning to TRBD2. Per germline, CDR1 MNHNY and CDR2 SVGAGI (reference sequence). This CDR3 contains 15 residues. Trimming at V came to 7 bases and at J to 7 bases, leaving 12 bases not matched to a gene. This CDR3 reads CASNPPGVAGNEQFF. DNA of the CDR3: TGTGCCAGCAACCCCCCGGGGGTAGCGGGAAATGAGCAGTTCTTC.

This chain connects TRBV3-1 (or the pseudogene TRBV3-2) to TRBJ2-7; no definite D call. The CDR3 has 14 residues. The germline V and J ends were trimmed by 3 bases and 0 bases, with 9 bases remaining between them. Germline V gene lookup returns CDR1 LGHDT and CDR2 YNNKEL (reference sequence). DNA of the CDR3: TGTGCCAGCAGCCAGAAACTCGTCTCCTACGAGCAGTACTTC. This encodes CASSQKLVSYEQYF.

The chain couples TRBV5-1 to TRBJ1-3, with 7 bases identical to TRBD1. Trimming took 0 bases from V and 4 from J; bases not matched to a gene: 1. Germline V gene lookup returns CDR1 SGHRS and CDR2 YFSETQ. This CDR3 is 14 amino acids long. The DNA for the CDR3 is TGCGCCAGCAGCTTGGAGACAGGGGGAAACACCATATATTTT. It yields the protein CASSLETGGNTIYF. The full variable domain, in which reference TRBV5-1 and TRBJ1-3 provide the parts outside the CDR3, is KAGVTQTPRYLIKTRGQQVTLSCSPISGHRSVSWYQQTPGQGLQFLFEYFSETQRNKGNFPGRFSGRQFSNSRSEMNVSTLELGDSALYLCASSLETGGNTIYFGEGSWLTVV.

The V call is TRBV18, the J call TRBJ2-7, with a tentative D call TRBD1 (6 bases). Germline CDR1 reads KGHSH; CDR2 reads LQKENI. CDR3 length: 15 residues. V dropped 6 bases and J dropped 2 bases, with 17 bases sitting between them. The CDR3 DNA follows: TGTGCCAGCTCCCATCGGGACAAAGGAACCTACGAGCAGTACTTC. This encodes CASSHRDKGTYEQYF.

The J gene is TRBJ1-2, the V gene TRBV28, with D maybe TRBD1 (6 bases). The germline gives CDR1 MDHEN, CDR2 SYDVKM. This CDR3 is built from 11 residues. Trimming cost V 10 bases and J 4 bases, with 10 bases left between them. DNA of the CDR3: TGTGCCACCACGACAGGCTATGGCTACACCTTC. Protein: CATTTGYGYTF.

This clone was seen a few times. In nucleotides, the CDR3 is TGTGCCAGCTCACCCGGGACAGGGGGCTACGAGCAGTACTTC. The encoded protein is CASSPGTGGYEQYF. The chain has TRBV18 and TRBJ2-7, with 11 bases aligning to TRBD1. Germline assignment: CDR1 KGHSH and CDR2 LQKENI. The CDR3 contains 14 residues. After removal of 3 bases from V and 3 bases from J, the junction contained 1 base not matched to a gene.

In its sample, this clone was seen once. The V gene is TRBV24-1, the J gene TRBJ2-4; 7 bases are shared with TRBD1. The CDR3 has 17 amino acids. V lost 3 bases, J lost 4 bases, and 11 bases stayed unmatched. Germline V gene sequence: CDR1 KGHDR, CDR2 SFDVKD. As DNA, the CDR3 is TGTGCCACCAGTGATCGCCAGACAGGGCAGGGAAAAAACATTCAGTACTTC. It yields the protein CATSDRQTGQGKNIQYF.

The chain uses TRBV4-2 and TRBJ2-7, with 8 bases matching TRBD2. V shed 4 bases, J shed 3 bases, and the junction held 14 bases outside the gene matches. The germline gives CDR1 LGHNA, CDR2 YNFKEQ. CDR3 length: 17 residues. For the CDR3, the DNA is TGTGCCAGCAGCCGCAACCTTGCGGGAGGCCCGATCTACGAGCAGTACTTC. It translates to CASSRNLAGGPIYEQYF.

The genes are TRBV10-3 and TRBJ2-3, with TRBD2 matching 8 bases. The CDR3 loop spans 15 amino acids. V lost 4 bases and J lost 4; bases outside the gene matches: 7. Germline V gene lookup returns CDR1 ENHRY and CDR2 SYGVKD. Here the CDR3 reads CAISGSGRKSDTQYF. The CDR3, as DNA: TGTGCCATCAGTGGAAGCGGGAGAAAGTCAGATACGCAGTATTTT.

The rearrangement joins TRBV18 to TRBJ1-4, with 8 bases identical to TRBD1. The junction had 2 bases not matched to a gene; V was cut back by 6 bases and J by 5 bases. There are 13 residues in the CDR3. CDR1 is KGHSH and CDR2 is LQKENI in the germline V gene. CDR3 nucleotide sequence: TGTGCCAGCTCCAGGGGGCAGAATGAAAAACTGTTTTTT. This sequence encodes CASSRGQNEKLFF.

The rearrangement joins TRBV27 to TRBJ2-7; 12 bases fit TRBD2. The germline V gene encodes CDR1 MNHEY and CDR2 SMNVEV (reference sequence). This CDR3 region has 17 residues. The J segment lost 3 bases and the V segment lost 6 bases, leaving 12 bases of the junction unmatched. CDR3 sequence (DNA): TGTGCCAGCAGCCTCAAAGCTGGACTAGCGGGGTTCTACGAGCAGTACTTC. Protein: CASSLKAGLAGFYEQYF.

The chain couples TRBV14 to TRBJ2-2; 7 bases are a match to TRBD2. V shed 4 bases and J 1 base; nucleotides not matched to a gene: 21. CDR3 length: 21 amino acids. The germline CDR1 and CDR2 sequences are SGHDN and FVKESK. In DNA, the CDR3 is TGTGCCAGCAGCCCAATTGGTGGACGCGTGACTGGGGAGGGGAACACCGGGGAGCTGTTTTTT. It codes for CASSPIGGRVTGEGNTGELFF.

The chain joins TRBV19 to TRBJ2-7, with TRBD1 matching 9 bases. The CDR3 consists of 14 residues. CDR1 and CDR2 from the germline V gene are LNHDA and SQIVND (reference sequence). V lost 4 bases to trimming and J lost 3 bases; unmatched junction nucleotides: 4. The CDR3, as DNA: TGTGCCAGTAGTACAGGACAGGGGTACTACGAGCAGTACTTC. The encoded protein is CASSTGQGYYEQYF. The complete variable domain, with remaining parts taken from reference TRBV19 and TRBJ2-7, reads DGGITQSPKYLFRKEGQNVTLSCEQNLNHDAMYWYRQDPGQGLRLIYYSQIVNDFQKGDIAEGYSVSREKKESFPLTVTSAQKNPTAFYLCASSTGQGYYEQYFGPGTRLTVT.

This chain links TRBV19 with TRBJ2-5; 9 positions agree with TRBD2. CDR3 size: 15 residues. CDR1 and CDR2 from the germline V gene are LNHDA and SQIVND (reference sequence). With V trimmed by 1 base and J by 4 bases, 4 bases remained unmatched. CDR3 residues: CASSIGSAGGETQYF. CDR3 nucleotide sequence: TGTGCCAGTAGTATAGGCTCAGCGGGAGGAGAGACCCAGTACTTC.

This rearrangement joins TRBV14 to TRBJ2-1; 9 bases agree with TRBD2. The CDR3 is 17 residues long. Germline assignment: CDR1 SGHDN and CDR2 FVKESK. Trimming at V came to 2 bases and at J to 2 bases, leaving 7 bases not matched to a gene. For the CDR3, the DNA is TGTGCCAGCAGCCAAATTAGCGGGAGACCCCCCTACAATGAGCAGTTCTTC. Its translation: CASSQISGRPPYNEQFF.

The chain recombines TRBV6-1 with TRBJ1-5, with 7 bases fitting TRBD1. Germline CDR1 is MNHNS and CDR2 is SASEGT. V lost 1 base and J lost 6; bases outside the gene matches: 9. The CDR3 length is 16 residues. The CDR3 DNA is TGTGCCAGCAGTGAAGTGGGGACAGCAGCAAGTCAGCCCCAGCATTTT. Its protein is CASSEVGTAASQPQHF.

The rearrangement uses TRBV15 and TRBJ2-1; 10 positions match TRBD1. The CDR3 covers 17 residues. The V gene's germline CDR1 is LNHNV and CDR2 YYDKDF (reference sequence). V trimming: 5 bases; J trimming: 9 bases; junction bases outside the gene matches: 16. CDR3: CATSGDRDRGREGEQFF. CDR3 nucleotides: TGTGCCACCAGCGGTGATCGGGACAGGGGACGGGAAGGTGAGCAGTTCTTC.

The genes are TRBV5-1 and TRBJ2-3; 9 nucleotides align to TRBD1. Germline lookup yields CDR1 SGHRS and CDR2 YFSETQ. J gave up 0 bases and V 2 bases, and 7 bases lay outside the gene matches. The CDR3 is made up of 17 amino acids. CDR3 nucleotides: TGCGCCAGCAGCTTCCAAAGGACAGGGGCTAGCACAGATACGCAGTATTTT. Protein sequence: CASSFQRTGASTDTQYF. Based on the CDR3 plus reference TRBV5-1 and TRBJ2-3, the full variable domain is KAGVTQTPRYLIKTRGQQVTLSCSPISGHRSVSWYQQTPGQGLQFLFEYFSETQRNKGNFPGRFSGRQFSNSRSEMNVSTLELGDSALYLCASSFQRTGASTDTQYFGPGTRLTVL.

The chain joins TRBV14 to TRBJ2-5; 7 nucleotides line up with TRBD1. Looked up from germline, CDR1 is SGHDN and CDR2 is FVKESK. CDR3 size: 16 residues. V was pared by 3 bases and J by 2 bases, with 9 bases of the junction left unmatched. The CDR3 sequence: CASSQLGGEWQETQYF. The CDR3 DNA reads TGTGCCAGCAGCCAGCTAGGGGGCGAGTGGCAAGAGACCCAGTACTTC.

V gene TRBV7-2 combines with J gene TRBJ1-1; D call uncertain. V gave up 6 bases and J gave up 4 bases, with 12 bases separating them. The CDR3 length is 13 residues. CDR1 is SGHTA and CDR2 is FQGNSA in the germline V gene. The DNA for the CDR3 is TGTGCCAGCAGTTCTCTTGCCGGCACTGAAGCTTTCTTT. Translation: CASSSLAGTEAFF. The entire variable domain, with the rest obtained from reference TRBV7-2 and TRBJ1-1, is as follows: GAGVSQSPSNKVTEKGKDVELRCDPISGHTALYWYRQSLGQGLEFLIYFQGNSAPDKSGLPSDRFSAERTGGSVSTLTIQRTQQEDSAVYLCASSSLAGTEAFFGQGTRLTVV.

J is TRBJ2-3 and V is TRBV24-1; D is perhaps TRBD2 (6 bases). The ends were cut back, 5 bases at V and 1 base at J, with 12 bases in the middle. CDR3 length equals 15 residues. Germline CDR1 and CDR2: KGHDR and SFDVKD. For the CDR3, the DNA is TGTGCCACCAGTGTAGGAGGGAAGGGCACAGATACGCAGTATTTT. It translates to CATSVGGKGTDTQYF.

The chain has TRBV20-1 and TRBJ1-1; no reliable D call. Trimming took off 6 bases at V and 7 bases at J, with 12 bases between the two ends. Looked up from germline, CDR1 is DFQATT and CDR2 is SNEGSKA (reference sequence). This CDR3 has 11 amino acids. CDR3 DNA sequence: TGCAGTGCCACACCGGGAATTGAAGCTTTCTTT. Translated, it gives CSATPGIEAFF.

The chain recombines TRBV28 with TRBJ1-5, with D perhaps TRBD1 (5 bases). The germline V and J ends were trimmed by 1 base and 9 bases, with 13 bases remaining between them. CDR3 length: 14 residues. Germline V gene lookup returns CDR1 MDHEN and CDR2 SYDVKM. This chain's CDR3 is CASSLSAGERPQHF. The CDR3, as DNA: TGTGCCAGCAGTTTATCGGCGGGGGAACGGCCCCAGCATTTT.

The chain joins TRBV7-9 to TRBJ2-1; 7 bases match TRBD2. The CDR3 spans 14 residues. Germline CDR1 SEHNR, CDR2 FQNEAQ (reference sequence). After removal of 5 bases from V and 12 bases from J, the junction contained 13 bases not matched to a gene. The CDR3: CASSPRGVGLRQFF. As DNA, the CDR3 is TGTGCCAGCAGCCCCCGGGGGGTGGGGCTCCGGCAGTTCTTC.